This TCR beta chain was identified in a study of CD4 T cells in relation to SARS-CoV-2 and coronaviruses. Study-level background: After roughly ten days of antigen culture, PBMC TCR beta CDR3s were sequenced. Controls used an HIV-1 Nef peptide pool or no peptide.

The CDR3 length is 14 residues. V lost 3 bases to trimming and J lost 12 bases, with 17 bases between them. From germline, CDR1 is LNHDA and CDR2 SQIVND (reference sequence). The unexposed donors gave CD4+ T cells in about 2010-2019, prior to COVID-19. After roughly ten days of culture, CD4+ T cells were isolated. Testing used SARS-CoV-2 S/N and four cold-coronavirus spikes on unexposed-donor CD4+ T cells, cells permitting. This clone was observed a single time. The antigen is unknown. Clones were sequenced by immunoSEQ multiplex PCR, and TCRdb holds only the in-frame ones, with some missing. This table holds 20,000 or so clones, around 72% found once.

Input material: CD4+ T cells from PBMCs, cultured in vitro. This receptor was identified in a human donor in good health. V usage is TRBV19 and J usage is TRBJ2-2; D possibly uses TRBD1 or TRBD2 (7 bases each). CDR3 bases: TGTGCCAGTAGTATGGGGGGGACAGACCCTAAGCTGTTTTTT. Translating gives CASSMGGTDPKLFF.